This T cell receptor beta chain was sequenced in a study of T cell changes during pregnancy in multiple sclerosis (dated by TCRdb to about 2019). In terms of the full investigation: The study looked at changes in the T cell repertoire across pregnancy in women with multiple sclerosis.

The germline V gene (reference sequence) gives CDR1 as MNHNY and CDR2 as SVGAGI. Here V drops 8 bases and J drops 17 bases, and the junction holds 13 bases not matched to any gene. The CDR3 runs 13 residues from the cysteine to the phenylalanine. Just the 39-base CDR3 DNA is kept, in frame starting at base 1. The library was made by the immunoSEQ multiplex PCR assay. TCRdb re-hosts the immuneACCESS table, in-frame sequences only. Its copies lack some clones; in the studies checked, an unresolved V gene accounts for under half of them, and the cause for the rest is not known. In all, the sample holds fewer than 70,000 clones, and approximately 91% of those were seen once. 1.4% of the sample comes from the top ten. Details on this clone: Its binding antigen is unknown. Base-call qualities are not available, and no considerably larger clone is one nucleotide away.

The sequence joins TRBV6-6 to TRBJ1-6; the central 9 bases match TRBD1. This sequence was found in a female donor with multiple sclerosis, enrolled in a pregnancy study. The sequenced sample was peripheral blood, obtained in the third trimester of pregnancy. The nucleotides read TGTGCCAGCCAGCGACCGGGACAGGGCCCGGTCCACTTT. Its translation is CASQRPGQGPVHF.